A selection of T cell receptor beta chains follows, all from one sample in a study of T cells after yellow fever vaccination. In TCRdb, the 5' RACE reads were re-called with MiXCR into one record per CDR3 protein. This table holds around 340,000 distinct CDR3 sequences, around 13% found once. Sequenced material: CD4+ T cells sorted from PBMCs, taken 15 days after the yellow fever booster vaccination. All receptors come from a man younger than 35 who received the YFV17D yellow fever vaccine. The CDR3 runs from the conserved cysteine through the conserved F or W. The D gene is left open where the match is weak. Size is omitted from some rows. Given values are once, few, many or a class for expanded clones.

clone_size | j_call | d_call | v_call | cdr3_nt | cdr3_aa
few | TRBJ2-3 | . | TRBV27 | TGTGCCAGCAGTTTATCGACGGCCACAGATACGCAGTATTTT | CASSLSTATDTQYF
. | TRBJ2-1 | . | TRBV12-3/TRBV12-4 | TGTGCCAGCACCATACTAGGTCACAATGAGCAGTTCTTC | CASTILGHNEQFF
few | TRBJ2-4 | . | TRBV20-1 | TGCAGTGCTAGAGATACGCTCAAACACATTCAGTACTTC | CSARDTLKHIQYF
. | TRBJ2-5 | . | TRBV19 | TGTGCCAGTAGCAGGAGCAGGGCAGAGACCCAGTACTTC | CASSRSRAETQYF
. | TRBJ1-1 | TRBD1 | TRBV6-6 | TGTGCCAGCAGTTACCCGGGACAGGGGGGGAACACTGAAGCTTTCTTT | CASSYPGQGGNTEAFF
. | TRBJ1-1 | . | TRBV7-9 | TGTGCCAGCAGCTTGACAGCGACGAACACTGAAGCTTTCTTT | CASSLTATNTEAFF
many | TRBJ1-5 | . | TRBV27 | TGTGCCAGCAGAGGTTTCTCTAAATCACAGCCCCAGCATTTT | CASRGFSKSQPQHF
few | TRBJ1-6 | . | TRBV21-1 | TGTGCCAGCAGCGACAGGGGACCAAAGACACCCCTCCACTTT | CASSDRGPKTPLHF
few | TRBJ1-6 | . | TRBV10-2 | TGCGCCAGCAATGGGGGGCTCGGGTCACCCCTCCACTTT | CASNGGLGSPLHF
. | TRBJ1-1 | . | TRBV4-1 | TGCGCCAGCAGCCAAGAAGGGAGCCTTTGGGGGACTGAAGCTTTCTTT | CASSQEGSLWGTEAFF
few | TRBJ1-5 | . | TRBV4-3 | TGCGCCAGCAGCCCACAGGAATACAATCAGCCCCAGCATTTT | CASSPQEYNQPQHF
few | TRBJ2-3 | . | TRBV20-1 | TGCAGTGCTAGCCCGTCGAGCAGGTATACGGATACGCAGTATTTT | CSASPSSRYTDTQYF
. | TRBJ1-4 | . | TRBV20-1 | TGCAGTGCTCTCAGGGCAACTAATGAAAAACTGTTTTTT | CSALRATNEKLFF
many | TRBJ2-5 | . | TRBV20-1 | TGCAGTGCTAGAGATCTAGCCCAAGAGACCCAGTACTTC | CSARDLAQETQYF
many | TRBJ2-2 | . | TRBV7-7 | TGTGCCAGCAGCCCTACTTGGAACACCGGGGAGCTGTTTTTT | CASSPTWNTGELFF
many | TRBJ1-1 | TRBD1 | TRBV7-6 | TGTGCCAGCACCTTTCCCACAGGGGGGTTCACTGAAGCTTTCTTT | CASTFPTGGFTEAFF
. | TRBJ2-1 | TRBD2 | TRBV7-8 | TGTGCCAGCAGTTGGACTAGCGGGAATTTGGATGAGCAGTTCTTC | CASSWTSGNLDEQFF
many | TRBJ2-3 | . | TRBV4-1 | TGCGCCAGCACCAGCGAGAGCACAGATACGCAGTATTTT | CASTSESTDTQYF
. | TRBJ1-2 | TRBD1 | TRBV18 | TGTGCCAGCTCACCAAGGACAGGGCCTAACTATGGCTACACCTTC | CASSPRTGPNYGYTF
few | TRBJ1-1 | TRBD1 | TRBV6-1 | TGTGCCAGCAGTGTGGGACAGGGACAGGACACTGAAGCTTTCTTT | CASSVGQGQDTEAFF
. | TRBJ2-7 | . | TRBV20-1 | TGCAGTGCAGGGGGGGGAGGCGAGCAGTACTTC | CSAGGGGEQYF
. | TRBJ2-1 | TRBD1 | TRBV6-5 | TGTGCCAGCAGAACACAGGGGGCGTCAGTTGGGGTGCAGTTCTTC | CASRTQGASVGVQFF
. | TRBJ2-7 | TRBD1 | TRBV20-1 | TGCAGTGCTAGCCCGGGACAGGGCTACGAGCAGTACTTC | CSASPGQGYEQYF
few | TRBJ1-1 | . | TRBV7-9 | TGTGCCAGTTGCTGGGACAACACTGAAGCTTTCTTT | CASCWDNTEAFF
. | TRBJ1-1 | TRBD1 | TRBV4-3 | TGCGCCAGCAGCCAGGATGGTTCAGGGGGATCGAGGGCTTTCTTT | CASSQDGSGGSRAFF
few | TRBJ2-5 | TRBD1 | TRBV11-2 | TGTGCCAGCGGGGGACAGGGGGTACGAGAGACCCAGTACTTC | CASGGQGVRETQYF
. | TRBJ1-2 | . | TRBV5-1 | TGCGCCAGCAGCCACACCGGGAGAAGGGACCCCTTGAAGAACTACACCTTC | CASSHTGRRDPLKNYTF
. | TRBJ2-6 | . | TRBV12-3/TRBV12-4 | TGTGCCAGCAGCGATAATGACGTGTTTGCAGGGGGGCCCTCTACTGGGGCCAACGTCCTGACTTTC | CASSDNDVFAGGPSTGANVLTF
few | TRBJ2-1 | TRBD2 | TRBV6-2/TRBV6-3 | TGTGCCAGCAGTTACTCCTGGAAGGCGGGGGGTCGGAGTGAGCAGTTCTTC | CASSYSWKAGGRSEQFF
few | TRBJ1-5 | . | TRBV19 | TGTGCCAGTAGTATCCGCAGGGGCCCAGGACACAGCCCCCAGCATTTT | CASSIRRGPGHSPQHF
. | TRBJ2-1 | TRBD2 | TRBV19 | TGTGCCAGTTCCAATTACGGGACTAGCGCGCAGTTCTTC | CASSNYGTSAQFF
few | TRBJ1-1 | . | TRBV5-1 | TGCGCCAGCAGCTTCACTGCCGAGGGCACTGAAGCTTTCTTT | CASSFTAEGTEAFF
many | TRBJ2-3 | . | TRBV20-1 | TGCAGTGCCCGGACAGCAACAGATACGCAGTATTTT | CSARTATDTQYF
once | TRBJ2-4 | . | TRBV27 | TGTGCCAGCAGCCCTGTTCTCAGGGATACGGCCAAAAACATTCAGTACTTC | CASSPVLRDTAKNIQYF
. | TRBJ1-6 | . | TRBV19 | TGTGCCAGTAGTGATGGGACAATTCTCCCCTATAATTCACCCCTCCACTTT | CASSDGTILPYNSPLHF
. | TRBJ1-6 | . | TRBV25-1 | TGTGCCAGCAGTGACAGGGACGGATCACCCCTCCACTTT | CASSDRDGSPLHF
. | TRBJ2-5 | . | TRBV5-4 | TGTGCCAGCAGCCGAGAGCTTCCAGAGACCCAGTACTTC | CASSRELPETQYF
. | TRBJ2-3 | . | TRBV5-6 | TGTGCCAGCGGGGTGGGCACAGATACGCAGTATTTT | CASGVGTDTQYF
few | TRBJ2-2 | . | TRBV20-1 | TGCAGTGCTAGAGATCGGGTGTTAGGGAACACCGGGGAGCTGTTTTTT | CSARDRVLGNTGELFF
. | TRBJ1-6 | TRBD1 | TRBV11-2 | TGTGCCAGCAGCACCCGACAGGGGAGTAATTCACCCCTCCACTTT | CASSTRQGSNSPLHF
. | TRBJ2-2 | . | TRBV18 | TGTGCCAGCTCACCCTCCGGGGAGCTGTTTTTT | CASSPSGELFF
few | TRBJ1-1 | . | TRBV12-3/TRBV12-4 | TGTGCCAGCAGTTTAGGGGACGCCGGAAGGGGGTCGAACACTGAAGCTTTCTTT | CASSLGDAGRGSNTEAFF
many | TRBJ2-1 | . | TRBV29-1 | TGCAGCGTTGAACGGCCCGCTGAGCAGTTCTTC | CSVERPAEQFF
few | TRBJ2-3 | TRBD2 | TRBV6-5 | TGTGCCAGCAGTTACTCCCTAGCGGGGCGTGCAACAGATACGCAGTATTTT | CASSYSLAGRATDTQYF
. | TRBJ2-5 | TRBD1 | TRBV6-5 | TGTGCCAGCAGAGGGACAGGGGCGGGTCAAGAGACCCAGTACTTC | CASRGTGAGQETQYF
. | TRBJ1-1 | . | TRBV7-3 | TGTGCCAGCAGCTATGGAGGTCGGATCACTGAAGCTTTCTTT | CASSYGGRITEAFF
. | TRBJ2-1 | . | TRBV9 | TGTGCCAGCAGCGTTTCCGGGGGCGGCTCCTACAATGAGCAGTTCTTC | CASSVSGGGSYNEQFF